Shown below are 17 T cell receptor beta chains from a single sample sequenced in a study of graft-versus-host responses after intestinal transplantation. These receptors' targets are unknown. Sequenced by immunoSEQ multiplex PCR; TCRdb stores in-frame clones only, minus some. The repertoire holds 65,000 to 90,000 clones, with roughly 90% as singletons. The material was unstimulated CD8+ T cells sorted from spleen or lymph node cells, obtained before intestinal transplant. These receptors were taken from a human donor who received an intestinal transplant.

The J gene is TRBJ1-1, the V gene TRBV7-9; 9 bases are a match to TRBD1. The J segment lost 4 bases and the V segment lost 7 bases, leaving 4 bases of the junction unmatched. The CDR3 covers 13 residues. Germline assignment: CDR1 SEHNR and CDR2 FQNEAQ (reference sequence). CDR3 DNA: TGTGCCAGCACCCCGACAGGGGGCACTGAAGCTTTCTTT. This translates into CASTPTGGTEAFF.

The chain combines TRBV27 with TRBJ2-2, with 8 bases identical to TRBD2. This CDR3 is built from 15 residues. Germline V gene lookup returns CDR1 MNHEY and CDR2 SMNVEV (reference sequence). The trim removed 0 bases at V and 4 bases at J, leaving 1 base unmatched. The CDR3 region is CASSLSAGGTGELFF. Here the CDR3 DNA reads TGTGCCAGCAGTTTATCCGCGGGGGGCACCGGGGAGCTGTTTTTT.

The chain has TRBV4-1 and TRBJ1-5; D uncertain. The germline gives CDR1 MGHRA, CDR2 YSYEKL. CDR3 length: 17 residues. Trimming left V 1 base short and J 4 bases short, with 17 bases between. CDR3 nucleotides: TGCGCCAGCAGCCAAGTCTTTCTGGGCAGGCATAATCAGCCCCAGCATTTT. Translating it yields CASSQVFLGRHNQPQHF.

This sequence joins TRBV28 and TRBJ2-7; perhaps TRBD1 as D (5 bases). Germline lookup yields CDR1 MDHEN and CDR2 SYDVKM. CDR3 length: 10 amino acids. The V end lost 5 bases, the J end lost 7 bases, and 6 bases lay between the germline ends. The CDR3 DNA is TGTGCCAGCAGTCACAGGGAGCAGTACTTC. Residues: CASSHREQYF.

The rearrangement links TRBV7-9 to TRBJ1-1; the D is unclear. Germline loops: CDR1 SEHNR, CDR2 FQNEAQ (reference sequence). This CDR3 has 17 amino acids. Deletions cut 5 bases from V and 4 bases from J, with 23 bases between. The CDR3 DNA follows: TGTGCCAGCAGCGTCGGGGAACCCCTCCCCGGAAGCACTGAAGCTTTCTTT. Its translation is CASSVGEPLPGSTEAFF.

The chain employs TRBV28 and TRBJ1-5, with TRBD1 as a possible D gene (5 bases). This CDR3 is built from 14 residues. Germline V gene lookup returns CDR1 MDHEN and CDR2 SYDVKM. Deletions cut 1 base from V and 9 bases from J, with 13 bases between. The CDR3 DNA reads as TGTGCCAGCAGTTTATTTAGGGGCGCAGGGCCCCAGCATTTT. This translates into CASSLFRGAGPQHF. Looking up the rest from reference TRBV28 and TRBJ1-5 gives the full variable domain: DVKVTQSSRYLVKRTGEKVFLECVQDMDHENMFWYRQDPGLGLRLIYFSYDVKMKEKGDIPEGYSVSREKKERFSLILESASTNQTSMYLCASSLFRGAGPQHFGDGTRLSIL.

The V gene is TRBV5-4, the J gene TRBJ2-7; 10 nucleotides match TRBD1. The CDR3 is 19 residues long. Germline values: CDR1 SGHNT, CDR2 YYREEE (reference sequence). J gave up 2 bases and V 5 bases, and 19 bases lay outside the gene matches. In nucleotides, the CDR3 is TGTGCCAGCAGTTTCTCCGGGACAGGGGCGACCTCTTACCCCTACGAGCAGTACTTC. Translation: CASSFSGTGATSYPYEQYF. The complete variable domain, with remaining parts taken from reference TRBV5-4 and TRBJ2-7, reads ETGVTQSPTHLIKTRGQQVTLRCSSQSGHNTVSWYQQALGQGPQFIFQYYREEENGRGNFPPRFSGLQFPNYSSELNVNALELDDSALYLCASSFSGTGATSYPYEQYFGPGTRLTVT.

The V call is TRBV10-2, the J call TRBJ1-1, with 8 nucleotides matching TRBD1. V lost 11 bases, J lost 1 base, and 15 bases stayed unmatched. The germline CDR1 and CDR2 sequences are WSHSY and SAAADI. The CDR3 has 16 amino acids. The CDR3, as DNA: TGCGCCTCGACGATTTACAGGGGGGGGAGGAACACTGAAGCTTTCTTT. It translates to CASTIYRGGRNTEAFF.

This sequence joins TRBV4-2 and TRBJ2-7; a possible D gene is TRBD1 (5 bases). Trimming left V 0 bases short and J 2 bases short, with 17 bases between. This CDR3 has 17 residues. Germline values: CDR1 LGHNA, CDR2 YNFKEQ. Written as DNA, the CDR3 is TGTGCCAGCAGCCAAGAAGGGATAGGGGCGGTAACCTACGAGCAGTACTTC. Encoded protein: CASSQEGIGAVTYEQYF.

The rearrangement links TRBV6-1 to TRBJ2-1; 7 bases match TRBD2. Germline-derived CDR1 and CDR2 are MNHNS and SASEGT. The V segment lost 1 base and the J segment 4 bases; nucleotides outside the gene matches: 4. The CDR3 runs to 15 residues. The CDR3 reads CASSEGQGGYNEQFF. CDR3 DNA: TGTGCCAGCAGTGAAGGGCAGGGAGGGTACAATGAGCAGTTCTTC.

This rearrangement joins TRBV27 to TRBJ1-2, with D unresolved. The CDR3 is 14 residues long. The V end was cut by 4 bases, the J end by 5 bases, with 14 bases between. From germline, CDR1 is MNHEY and CDR2 SMNVEV (reference sequence). DNA of the CDR3: TGTGCCAGCAGTTCCCGGGTGGATAGGTATGGCTACACCTTC. Amino acids: CASSSRVDRYGYTF.

The CDR3 DNA sequence: TGTGCCTGGAGCCCCCAGCAGGGGACCCAGTACTTC. As protein: CAWSPQQGTQYF. V gene TRBV30 combines with J gene TRBJ2-5; a weak D match, TRBD1 (5 bases). Germline values: CDR1 GTSNPN, CDR2 SVGIG (reference sequence). Trimming left V 3 bases short and J 7 bases short, with 12 bases between. This CDR3 spans 12 amino acids.

This clone was found once. The V call is TRBV5-1, the J call TRBJ1-1; D possibly corresponds to TRBD1 (5 bases). Per the germline V gene, CDR1 is SGHRS and CDR2 is YFSETQ. Trimming pared 0 bases from V and 0 bases from J, leaving 9 bases between. This CDR3 is 15 amino acids long. CDR3 in amino acids: CASSLAAGMNTEAFF. CDR3 DNA sequence: TGCGCCAGCAGCTTGGCTGCAGGGATGAACACTGAAGCTTTCTTT.

The chain joins TRBV6-1 to TRBJ2-5; D not certain. From germline, CDR1 is MNHNS and CDR2 SASEGT. Trimming shortened V by 2 bases and J by 5 bases, and 9 bases separated the two germline ends. CDR3 length: 13 amino acids. The DNA of the CDR3 is TGTGCCAGCAGTGAAATCCCGAGGGAGACCCAGTACTTC. Translation: CASSEIPRETQYF.

This clone was detected a few times. V usage is TRBV5-4 and J usage is TRBJ2-7, with 9 nucleotides matching TRBD2. Germline V gives CDR1 SGHNT, CDR2 YYREEE (reference sequence). The J segment lost 3 bases and the V segment lost 5 bases, leaving 12 bases of the junction unmatched. The CDR3 sequence is 16 residues long. The CDR3 sequence: CASSHWGAGGFYEQYF. DNA of the CDR3: TGTGCCAGCAGTCACTGGGGGGCGGGAGGGTTCTACGAGCAGTACTTC. The entire variable domain, with the rest obtained from reference TRBV5-4 and TRBJ2-7, is as follows: ETGVTQSPTHLIKTRGQQVTLRCSSQSGHNTVSWYQQALGQGPQFIFQYYREEENGRGNFPPRFSGLQFPNYSSELNVNALELDDSALYLCASSHWGAGGFYEQYFGPGTRLTVT.

The chain is built from TRBV28 and TRBJ2-7, with 7 nucleotides matching TRBD1. The CDR3 covers 15 residues. Germline CDR1 MDHEN, CDR2 SYDVKM. The J segment lost 0 bases and the V segment lost 3 bases, leaving 5 bases of the junction unmatched. The DNA of the CDR3 is TGTGCCAGCAGTTTTACAGGGGTCAGCTCCTACGAGCAGTACTTC. This gives the protein CASSFTGVSSYEQYF.

The rearrangement uses TRBV2 and TRBJ1-1; TRBD1 matches at 8 bases. The CDR3 has 16 amino acids. The trim removed 6 bases at V and 0 bases at J, leaving 9 bases unmatched. Germline loops: CDR1 SNHLY, CDR2 FYNNEI. The CDR3 DNA is TGTGCCAGCAGGGCAACACGGGACAGGCTGAACACTGAAGCTTTCTTT. The encoded protein is CASRATRDRLNTEAFF.